The next 26 T cell receptor beta chains were all read from a single sample in a study of post-analysis software for immune sequencing data. These receptors' antigens are unknown. The study's findings and limits: TRBV5-6, TRBV5-1 and TRBV20-1 belonged to a set of roughly 5 TRBV segments that were more frequent in patients than controls.

The authors incorporated unique molecular identifiers into the TCR beta cDNA libraries. Via MiXCR, TCRdb re-called the PCR reads, giving one row per CDR3 protein. There are about 200,000 distinct CDR3 sequences in the sample; roughly 28% occur only once, and around 3.7% lies in the top ten. The specimen was blood. The source of these receptors is a girl between 2 and 17 years old with multiple sclerosis.

This clonotype appeared a single time. Mismatch with germline at one junction end may stem from a read error. V usage is TRBV6-5 and J usage is TRBJ2-7; the D is unclear. CDR1 and CDR2 (germline): MNHEY, SVGAGI. CDR3 length: 14 residues. CDR3 region: CASNYYRVHYEQYF. In DNA, the CDR3 is TGTGCCAGCAATTACTATAGGGTCCACTACGAGCAGTACTTC.

This clonotype was counted between two and nine times. This rearrangement joins TRBV3-1 to TRBJ2-7; 13 bases fit TRBD2. Looked up from germline, CDR1 is LGHDT and CDR2 is YNNKEL (reference sequence). CDR3 length: 16 residues. J lost 3 bases, V lost 4 bases, and 6 bases had no gene match. Here the CDR3 reads CASSPPGLAGVYEQYF. The CDR3, as DNA: TGTGCCAGCAGCCCCCCCGGACTAGCGGGAGTCTACGAGCAGTACTTC.

This clonotype was detected only a few times. The V and J genes are TRBV5-1 and TRBJ2-6; 7 positions agree with TRBD2. The ends lost 2 bases at V and 3 bases at J; junction bases unmatched: 2. CDR3 length: 15 residues. Germline CDR1 and CDR2: SGHRS and YFSETQ. The CDR3 DNA is TGCGCCAGCAGCTTCGCGGGGGATGGGGCCAACGTCCTGACTTTC. This translates into CASSFAGDGANVLTF.

This clonotype was observed a handful of times. The J gene is TRBJ2-1, the V gene TRBV25-1; no clear D gene. In germline, CDR1 is MGHDK, CDR2 SYGVNS. The germline V and J ends were trimmed by 4 bases and 12 bases, with 16 bases remaining between them. There are 13 residues in the CDR3. The CDR3 DNA reads as TGTGCCAGCAGTGGGCCTTTAGAGGATCCGCAGTTCTTC. This encodes CASSGPLEDPQFF.

This clonotype was seen repeatedly, ten times or more. The CDR3 here is CSGHANYGYTF. The CDR3 DNA sequence: TGCAGCGGTCACGCTAACTATGGCTACACCTTC. This chain connects TRBV29-1 to TRBJ1-2; no firm D call. Trimming stripped 7 bases from V and 0 bases from J, with 6 bases between. Germline V gene data show CDR1 as SQVTM and CDR2 as ANQGSEA. The CDR3 has 11 residues.

This clonotype was recorded many times. This sequence joins TRBV5-4 and TRBJ2-3; D is unclear. Deletions cut 0 bases from V and 2 bases from J, with 13 bases between. CDR1 and CDR2 from the germline V gene are SGHNT and YYREEE (reference sequence). This CDR3 has 16 amino acids. The CDR3 DNA reads as TGTGCCAGCAGCTTGGCCTCAACCCTCTTCACAGATACGCAGTATTTT. It yields the protein CASSLASTLFTDTQYF.

This clonotype was picked up many times. The chain uses TRBV10-3 and TRBJ2-3; 8 bases agree with TRBD2. Germline V gene lookup returns CDR1 ENHRY and CDR2 SYGVKD. V was clipped by 0 bases and J by 0 bases; unmatched bases: 2. The CDR3 is 16 amino acids. In DNA form, the CDR3 reads TGTGCCATCAGTGAGTCCGGCGGGGGGAGCACAGATACGCAGTATTTT. Translating gives CAISESGGGSTDTQYF.

On this clonotype itself: Since a much larger clone is just one base distant, this may be a read error. The V call is TRBV18, the J call TRBJ2-3; 10 bases line up with TRBD2. The J segment lost 4 bases and the V segment lost 3 bases, leaving 7 bases of the junction unmatched. Germline V gene lookup returns CDR1 KGHSH and CDR2 LQKENI. The CDR3 extends over 16 amino acids. This CDR3 reads CASSPSASGGADTQYF. CDR3 DNA: TGTGCCAGCTCACCTTCGGCTAGCGGGGGCGCAGATACGCAGTATTTT.

Written as DNA, the CDR3 is TGCGCCAGCAGAACGTTGGTCTCATATGAGCAGTTCTTC. It translates to CASRTLVSYEQFF. The chain carries TRBV5-1 and TRBJ2-1, with unresolved D. Trimming took 5 bases from V and 8 from J, leaving 14 bases between them. From germline, CDR1 is SGHRS and CDR2 YFSETQ. CDR3 size: 13 residues.

This clonotype occurred a few times. A read error may produce the germline difference seen at one junction end. V is TRBV6-1 and J is TRBJ1-2, with D possibly matching TRBD1 (5 bases). CDR1 and CDR2 from the germline V gene are MNHNS and SASEGT. The CDR3 consists of 11 residues. The CDR3 DNA is TGCGCCATCCAGGGTATCTATGGCTACACCTTC. Translated: CAIQGIYGYTF.

This sequence joins TRBV7-2 and TRBJ1-4; 8 positions agree with TRBD1. CDR3 length: 15 residues. CDR1 SGHTA and CDR2 FQGNSA come from the germline V gene. J gave up 8 bases and V 5 bases, and 10 bases lay outside the gene matches. In DNA form, the CDR3 reads TGTGCCAGCAGCCATACGCAGGGGGCTCTGGAAAAACTGTTTTTT. Protein product: CASSHTQGALEKLFF.

This rearrangement joins TRBV20-1 to TRBJ1-4; 7 bases align to TRBD1. The CDR3 extends over 15 amino acids. Germline CDR1 and CDR2: DFQATT and SNEGSKA (reference sequence). After removal of 6 bases from V and 2 bases from J, the junction contained 9 bases not matched to a gene. CDR3 loop: CSAESRGPTNEKLFF. The CDR3 nucleotides read TGCAGTGCGGAGAGTAGGGGGCCGACTAATGAAAAACTGTTTTTT.

The chain uses TRBV10-3 and TRBJ2-7; possibly TRBD1 for D (6 bases). CDR1 is ENHRY and CDR2 is SYGVKD in the germline V gene. This CDR3 has 15 residues. Trimming took off 2 bases at V and 0 bases at J, with 11 bases between the two ends. The chain's CDR3 is CAISERQTGSYEQYF. CDR3 DNA: TGTGCCATCAGTGAGAGGCAGACAGGCTCCTACGAGCAGTACTTC.

This clonotype was counted many times. This sequence joins TRBV6-4 and TRBJ2-1; tentatively, D is TRBD2 (5 bases). Trimming took off 3 bases at V and 4 bases at J, with 13 bases between the two ends. The CDR3 spans 15 residues. Germline lookup yields CDR1 MRHNA and CDR2 SNTAGT. The CDR3 region has the DNA TGTGCCAGCAGTGATGCTGAGGGTGCATACAATGAGCAGTTCTTC. It yields the protein CASSDAEGAYNEQFF.

This clonotype appeared many times. V and J are TRBV28 and TRBJ2-4; 11 bases fit TRBD2. The germline V gene has CDR1 MDHEN and CDR2 SYDVKM. This CDR3 is 17 amino acids long. After removal of 11 bases from V and 0 bases from J, the junction contained 12 bases not matched to a gene. The CDR3 DNA reads TGTGCCGTAATGGGACTAGCGGAAGATCTAGCCAAAAACATTCAGTACTTC. It codes for CAVMGLAEDLAKNIQYF. The variable domain in full, completed from reference TRBV28 and TRBJ2-4, reads DVKVTQSSRYLVKRTGEKVFLECVQDMDHENMFWYRQDPGLGLRLIYFSYDVKMKEKGDIPEGYSVSREKKERFSLILESASTNQTSMYLCAVMGLAEDLAKNIQYFGAGTRLSVL.

The V and J genes are TRBV7-9 and TRBJ1-1; D remains ambiguous. Trimming pared 8 bases from V and 2 bases from J, leaving 12 bases between. The CDR3 spans 13 residues. Germline V lookup: CDR1 SEHNR, CDR2 FQNEAQ (reference sequence). The CDR3 bases are TGTGCCAGCGATCGAGGGTTTAACACTGAAGCTTTCTTT. The encoded protein is CASDRGFNTEAFF.

About this clonotype itself: A much larger clone differs from this one at a single base, so this may be a read error. The CDR3 nucleotides read TGCAGTGCTTACCGGGACAGGGTTGATAGGGGCTCCTACAATGAGCAGTACTTC. As protein: CSAYRDRVDRGSYNEQYF. V is TRBV20-1 and J is TRBJ2-1; 9 bases fit TRBD1. The J call may be in error: the DNA end matches TRBJ2-7 better. Germline V gene sequence: CDR1 DFQATT, CDR2 SNEGSKA (reference sequence). This CDR3 comprises 18 residues.

In the case of this clonotype: This may be a read error: a much more frequent sequence differs by one nucleotide. The CDR3 DNA reads TGTGCCAGCAGTTCGCTGGGACAGGGGGCGCCAGGCTACGCCTTC. Its protein is CASSSLGQGAPGYAF. This chain joins TRBV27 and TRBJ1-2; 12 bases match TRBD1. The CDR3 has 15 amino acids. Germline V lookup: CDR1 MNHEY, CDR2 SMNVEV (reference sequence).

This chain connects TRBV18 to TRBJ2-6; 10 nucleotides line up with TRBD2. The V gene end was trimmed by 6 bases and the J gene end by 4 bases; junction bases not matched to a gene: 12. Germline values: CDR1 KGHSH, CDR2 LQKENI. CDR3 length equals 18 residues. CDR3 sequence: CASSPLGLAGAGANVLTF. The CDR3 DNA follows: TGTGCCAGCTCGCCCTTAGGGCTAGCGGGAGCCGGGGCCAACGTCCTGACTTTC.

The rearrangement uses TRBV5-1 and TRBJ2-7, with TRBD2 matching over 11 bases. V gave up 1 base and J gave up 2 bases; unmatched junction bases: 8. The germline V gene encodes CDR1 SGHRS and CDR2 YFSETQ. CDR3 length: 17 residues. The CDR3 coding sequence is TGCGCCAGCAGCTTGAACCCGGGGACTAGCGGTACCTACGAGCAGTACTTC. Protein sequence: CASSLNPGTSGTYEQYF.

There are a few counts of this clonotype. This rearrangement joins TRBV5-1 to TRBJ1-6, with 9 bases aligning to TRBD1. Per germline, CDR1 SGHRS and CDR2 YFSETQ. V shed 3 bases and J 7 bases; nucleotides not matched to a gene: 14. The CDR3 extends over 18 amino acids. The CDR3 spells CASSSKPGQGSGNSPLHF. CDR3 nucleotides: TGCGCCAGCAGCTCAAAACCGGGACAGGGAAGCGGGAATTCACCCCTCCACTTT.

There are many counts of this clonotype. This chain joins TRBV10-3 and TRBJ2-7; tentatively, D is TRBD1 (6 bases). Germline V CDR1 and CDR2: ENHRY, SYGVKD. The CDR3 spans 14 residues. V was shortened by 3 bases and J by 2 bases, with 11 bases between the two germline ends. CDR3 in DNA: TGTGCCATCAGTGACTTGGACAGAACCTACGAGCAGTACTTC. Protein: CAISDLDRTYEQYF.

This clonotype was seen repeatedly, ten times or more. The CDR3 region is CASSPGPTNSGANVLTF. The CDR3 DNA reads TGTGCCAGCAGCCCGGGACCGACTAACTCTGGGGCCAACGTCCTGACTTTC. This chain uses TRBV3-1 with TRBJ2-6; D might be TRBD1 or TRBD2, each matching 5 bases. The CDR3 runs to 17 residues. Trimming pared 4 bases from V and 0 bases from J, leaving 13 bases between. Germline V gene lookup returns CDR1 LGHDT and CDR2 YNNKEL (reference sequence).

A word on this clonotype: Possible read error: a much larger clone is one base away. The chain uses TRBV6-6 and TRBJ2-7; tentatively, D is TRBD2 (6 bases). This CDR3 spans 14 amino acids. The V end was cut by 10 bases, the J end by 4 bases, with 20 bases between. The germline gives CDR1 MNHNY, CDR2 SVGAGI (reference sequence). Here the CDR3 DNA reads TGTGCCACCCGAAGGGGACGGGAGTGGTACGAGCAGTACTTC. Its protein product is CATRRGREWYEQYF.

This clonotype was found many times. V is TRBV7-2 and J is TRBJ2-3; D possibly corresponds to TRBD2 (5 bases). This CDR3 has 16 amino acids. The germline V gene encodes CDR1 SGHTA and CDR2 FQGNSA. V was shortened by 4 bases and J by 2 bases, with 16 bases between the two germline ends. The CDR3 bases are TGTGCCAGCAGCTCTACCGCTAGCCCTCCCACAGATACGCAGTATTTT. Translated, it gives CASSSTASPPTDTQYF.

Many counts were recorded for this clonotype. This sequence joins TRBV6-4 and TRBJ1-2, with 8 bases matching TRBD1. V lost 2 bases to trimming and J lost 4 bases; unmatched junction nucleotides: 6. CDR1 MRHNA and CDR2 SNTAGT come from the germline V gene. The CDR3 is made up of 15 amino acids. CDR3 residues: CASSDPGQDIYGYTF. Written as DNA, the CDR3 is TGTGCCAGCAGTGACCCGGGACAGGACATCTATGGCTACACCTTC.